The 31 T cell receptor beta chains given below trace back to one sample, sequenced in a study of blood T cell repertoires in COVID-19. Assay: immunoSEQ multiplex PCR; the TCRdb copy retains only in-frame clones and omits some. The sample comprises about half a million clones, 80% to 90% of which are singletons, and 0.9% rests with the top ten. Sequenced material: peripheral blood. The receptor source for this set is a man between 18 and 29 years old with COVID-19, enrolled during active disease.

This chain uses TRBV7-9 with TRBJ2-6, with D maybe TRBD1 (6 bases). The CDR3 runs 16 residues. Germline loops: CDR1 SEHNR, CDR2 FQNEAQ (reference sequence). V lost 5 bases, J lost 4 bases, and 15 bases lay in between. The CDR3 loop reads CASSHLAGTGANVLTF. CDR3 coding DNA: TGTGCCAGCAGCCACCTGGCAGGGACAGGGGCCAACGTCCTGACTTTC.

The gene calls are TRBV5-4 and TRBJ2-1, with D perhaps TRBD1 (5 bases). V gave up 0 bases and J gave up 8 bases, with 15 bases separating them. Per germline, CDR1 SGHNT and CDR2 YYREEE (reference sequence). This CDR3 is built from 15 residues. For the CDR3, the DNA is TGTGCCAGCAGCTTGGGGCAGGGCAGTATAGATGAGCAGTTCTTC. As protein: CASSLGQGSIDEQFF.

The chain recombines TRBV5-8 with TRBJ2-7, with 9 bases aligning to TRBD2. Germline loops: CDR1 SGHTS, CDR2 YDEGEE. This CDR3 spans 15 amino acids. V lost 3 bases to trimming and J lost 7 bases; unmatched junction nucleotides: 11. CDR3 loop: CASSSGLAGVEEQYF. The DNA for the CDR3 is TGTGCCAGCAGCTCCGGATTAGCGGGGGTTGAAGAGCAGTACTTC.

The CDR3, as DNA: TGTGCCAGCAGCCCCGGGGGACTAGATAATTCACCCCTCCACTTT. This codes for CASSPGGLDNSPLHF. The chain joins TRBV3-1 (or the pseudogene TRBV3-2) to TRBJ1-6, with D possibly TRBD1 on 5 matching bases. This CDR3 is built from 15 residues. Germline loops: CDR1 LGHDT, CDR2 YNNKEL (reference sequence). Trimming removed 4 bases from V and 5 bases from J, with 12 bases in between.

The chain is built from TRBV7-8 and TRBJ2-5; 8 bases match TRBD2. The CDR3 is 13 residues long. Unmatched junction bases numbered 5, after V lost 6 bases and J lost 5 bases. Per the germline V gene, CDR1 is SGHVS and CDR2 is FQNEAQ. The CDR3 sequence is CASSTRGGETQYF. Written as DNA, the CDR3 is TGTGCCAGCAGTACACGGGGGGGGGAGACCCAGTACTTC.

The chain combines TRBV19 with TRBJ2-2; TRBD1 matches at 8 bases. Germline CDR1 LNHDA, CDR2 SQIVND (reference sequence). The CDR3 extends over 16 amino acids. V was clipped by 3 bases and J by 7 bases; unmatched bases: 10. This CDR3 reads CASSIPGTGGGGELFF. For the CDR3, the DNA is TGTGCCAGTAGTATCCCGGGGACAGGAGGAGGCGGGGAGCTGTTTTTT.

The chain is built from TRBV19 and TRBJ1-3; the D gene is possibly TRBD1 (5 bases). CDR1 is LNHDA and CDR2 is SQIVND in the germline V gene (reference sequence). CDR3 length: 14 amino acids. V was clipped by 8 bases and J by 0 bases, with 11 bases between them. The CDR3 DNA follows: TGTGCCAGTGGACAAGACAACTCTGGAAACACCATATATTTT. This sequence encodes CASGQDNSGNTIYF.

J is TRBJ1-6 and V is TRBV5-1; possible D gene TRBD1, 6 bases. The ends were cut back, 8 bases at V and 7 bases at J, with 16 bases in the middle. Germline assignment: CDR1 SGHRS and CDR2 YFSETQ. The CDR3 has 14 residues. CDR3 amino acids: CASSAGASNSPLHF. CDR3 nucleotide sequence: TGCGCCAGTTCTGCAGGGGCCTCAAATTCACCCCTCCACTTT.

This chain links TRBV6-5 with TRBJ1-4; 8 bases are a match to TRBD1. Germline CDR1 MNHEY, CDR2 SVGAGI. J gave up 7 bases and V 3 bases, and 4 bases lay outside the gene matches. The CDR3 runs 14 residues. The CDR3 spells CASSYRQGAEKLFF. The DNA for the CDR3 is TGTGCCAGCAGTTATAGGCAGGGGGCTGAAAAACTGTTTTTT.

V usage is TRBV5-1 and J usage is TRBJ2-2; the match to TRBD2 covers 10 bases. The CDR3 is 16 amino acids. Germline V gene data show CDR1 as SGHRS and CDR2 as YFSETQ. J lost 3 bases, V lost 1 base, and 3 bases had no gene match. The CDR3 sequence: CASSLTGTSDTGELFF. As DNA, the CDR3 is TGCGCCAGCAGCTTGACCGGGACTAGCGACACCGGGGAGCTGTTTTTT.

The chain is built from TRBV3-1 (or the pseudogene TRBV3-2) and TRBJ2-1; maybe TRBD1 (5 bases). This CDR3 is 13 amino acids long. Per germline, CDR1 LGHDT and CDR2 YNNKEL (reference sequence). Trimming removed 4 bases at V and 9 bases at J, with 13 bases between. This CDR3 reads CASSLTSQGEQFF. In DNA form, the CDR3 reads TGTGCCAGCAGCCTAACAAGCCAGGGTGAGCAGTTCTTC.

The chain employs TRBV7-3 and TRBJ2-2; maybe TRBD1 (5 bases). This CDR3 comprises 16 residues. CDR1 SGHTA and CDR2 FQGTGA come from the germline V gene. V lost 5 bases and J 4 bases, leaving 17 bases between the germline ends. CDR3 DNA sequence: TGTGCCAGCAGCGCCGGCAAGGGGCTCGGCACCGGGGAGCTGTTTTTT. This gives the protein CASSAGKGLGTGELFF.

The rearrangement links TRBV5-1 to TRBJ2-3; a weak D match, TRBD2 (7 bases). The V gene lost 4 bases and the J gene lost 4 bases, with 13 bases spanning the gap. Germline CDR1 is SGHRS and CDR2 is YFSETQ. This CDR3 is 14 amino acids long. This CDR3 reads CASSLGGGSDTQYF. DNA for the CDR3: TGCGCCAGCAGCCTCGGCGGGGGCTCAGATACGCAGTATTTT.

This sequence joins TRBV28 and TRBJ1-1, with unresolved D. Germline loops: CDR1 MDHEN, CDR2 SYDVKM. The CDR3 is 15 amino acids. Trimming left V 1 base short and J 3 bases short, with 12 bases between. In DNA, the CDR3 is TGTGCCAGCAGTTTATACGCAGCTGGGCACACTGAAGCTTTCTTT. Translated: CASSLYAAGHTEAFF.

This clone came up a few times. V gene TRBV6-5 combines with J gene TRBJ1-5; D may be TRBD1 (5 bases). The V and J ends lost 6 bases and 5 bases respectively, with 11 bases between them. The CDR3 contains 13 residues. The germline V gene has CDR1 MNHEY and CDR2 SVGAGI. CDR3 sequence reads: CASSPDIYQPQHF. CDR3 nucleotide sequence: TGTGCCAGCAGCCCGGACATATATCAGCCCCAGCATTTT.

The V and J genes are TRBV4-2 and TRBJ2-2; D is uncertain. Germline CDR1 reads LGHNA; CDR2 reads YNFKEQ. Trimming stripped 0 bases from V and 3 bases from J, with 5 bases between. The CDR3 sequence is 14 residues long. The CDR3 nucleotides read TGTGCCAGCAGCCAAGAGAGATACACCGGGGAGCTGTTTTTT. This sequence encodes CASSQERYTGELFF.

The chain couples TRBV30 to TRBJ1-3, with a weak D call TRBD1 (5 bases). CDR3 size: 11 residues. Between the trimmed V and J ends, which lost 3 bases and 8 bases, there was a span of 8 bases. Germline assignment: CDR1 GTSNPN and CDR2 SVGIG (reference sequence). Here the CDR3 DNA reads TGTGCCTGGAGAGCGGGGGACACCATATATTTT. It codes for CAWRAGDTIYF.

The chain employs TRBV7-6 and TRBJ2-1, with 7 nucleotides matching TRBD2. With 0 bases clipped from V and 10 bases from J, the junction kept 12 bases outside the gene matches. This CDR3 spans 16 amino acids. Germline loops: CDR1 SGHVS, CDR2 FNYEAQ. The CDR3 sequence: CASSLADTGHGGEQFF. CDR3 bases: TGTGCCAGCAGCTTAGCGGATACGGGTCACGGGGGGGAGCAGTTCTTC.

The chain uses TRBV10-3 and TRBJ2-1; 10 bases match TRBD1. The V segment lost 11 bases and the J segment 9 bases; nucleotides outside the gene matches: 4. The CDR3 totals 11 residues. Germline V gene data show CDR1 as ENHRY and CDR2 as SYGVKD. The CDR3 nucleotides are TGTGCCCTGGGACAGGGGAGTGAGCAGTTCTTC. Translating it yields CALGQGSEQFF.

The chain recombines TRBV2 with TRBJ2-5, with no clear D. CDR1 and CDR2 from the germline V gene are SNHLY and FYNNEI. The germline V and J ends were trimmed by 4 bases and 5 bases, with 8 bases remaining between them. This CDR3 is 12 amino acids long. The CDR3 loop is CASSAGLETQYF. Written as DNA, the CDR3 is TGTGCCAGCAGTGCTGGGCTGGAGACCCAGTACTTC. Full variable domain (remainder filled in from reference TRBV2 and TRBJ2-5): EPEVTQTPSHQVTQMGQEVILRCVPISNHLYFYWYRQILGQKVEFLVSFYNNEISEKSEIFDDQFSVERPDGSNFTLKIRSTKLEDSAMYFCASSAGLETQYFGPGTRLLVL.

The rearrangement uses TRBV4-1 and TRBJ2-1; D is possibly TRBD2 (6 bases). The CDR3 length is 16 residues. CDR1 and CDR2 (germline): MGHRA, YSYEKL. Trimming took 1 base from V and 9 from J, leaving 19 bases between them. CDR3 DNA sequence: TGCGCCAGCAGCCAAGGAGGAGGGGAGATGTTTGGTGAGCAGTTCTTC. Its translation is CASSQGGGEMFGEQFF.

The chain joins TRBV6-5 to TRBJ2-6; D unclear. The CDR3 loop spans 16 amino acids. Trimming took 2 bases from V and 0 from J, leaving 8 bases between them. CDR1 and CDR2 from the germline V gene are MNHEY and SVGAGI. The CDR3 protein is CASSYSKHSGANVLTF. Written as DNA, the CDR3 is TGTGCCAGCAGTTACAGTAAACACTCTGGGGCCAACGTCCTGACTTTC.

The chain uses TRBV7-6 and TRBJ1-2; 10 bases fit TRBD1. Trimming cost V 5 bases and J 8 bases; bases outside gene matches: 5. The CDR3 loop spans 13 amino acids. CDR1 and CDR2 (germline): SGHVS, FNYEAQ. The CDR3: CASSPTGGGGYTF. CDR3 nucleotides: TGTGCCAGCAGCCCGACAGGGGGCGGCGGCTACACCTTC.

J is TRBJ2-5 and V is TRBV5-1; a possible D gene is TRBD2 (5 bases). The germline V gene encodes CDR1 SGHRS and CDR2 YFSETQ. The germline V and J ends were trimmed by 1 base and 2 bases, with 9 bases remaining between them. There are 14 residues in the CDR3. The chain's CDR3 is CASSLFGVQETQYF. The CDR3 coding sequence is TGCGCCAGCAGCTTGTTCGGGGTGCAAGAGACCCAGTACTTC.

The chain couples TRBV2 to TRBJ2-3; 7 bases map to TRBD1. J was trimmed by 0 bases and V by 9 bases; bases with no gene match: 6. The CDR3 extends over 14 amino acids. CDR1 is SNHLY and CDR2 is FYNNEI in the germline V gene. CDR3 in amino acids: CARRQGVSTDTQYF. CDR3 in DNA: TGTGCCAGAAGACAGGGAGTGAGCACAGATACGCAGTATTTT.

The chain has TRBV29-1 and TRBJ1-2, with a weak D call TRBD1 (5 bases). With 0 bases removed from V and 7 bases from J, the gap between germline ends came to 15 bases. Germline assignment: CDR1 SQVTM and CDR2 ANQGSEA. The CDR3 consists of 14 residues. The CDR3 DNA is TGCAGCGTTGAAGATCAGGAGGGGATAGGTGGCTACACCTTC. Protein sequence: CSVEDQEGIGGYTF.

This chain connects TRBV19 to TRBJ2-1; TRBD2 aligns across 8 bases. After removal of 6 bases from V and 7 bases from J, the junction contained 11 bases not matched to a gene. The CDR3 sequence is 15 residues long. The germline CDR1 and CDR2 sequences are LNHDA and SQIVND (reference sequence). CDR3 region: CASRGAGGAVNEQFF. CDR3 in DNA: TGTGCCAGTAGGGGAGCCGGGGGGGCCGTTAATGAGCAGTTCTTC.

This clone appeared a single time. This chain connects TRBV6-1 to TRBJ2-1, with D maybe TRBD1 (6 bases). Germline assignment: CDR1 MNHNS and CDR2 SASEGT. This CDR3 is 17 amino acids long. V was cut by 4 bases and J by 4 bases, with 20 bases left in between. The CDR3 bases are TGTGCCAGCAGTGTTAGAAAAGGACAGCGGATTTACAATGAGCAGTTCTTC. Translation: CASSVRKGQRIYNEQFF.

This clone was observed a handful of times. The identical CDR3 is also encoded by other nucleotide sequences in the sample. CDR3 coding DNA: TGTGCCAGCAGCTTACAGGGTTACGAGCAGTACTTC. Translation: CASSLQGYEQYF. This chain uses TRBV11-1 with TRBJ2-7; TRBD1 is a possible D gene (5 bases). The CDR3 is 12 amino acids. V shed 2 bases and J shed 4 bases, with 6 bases lying between them. Germline V gives CDR1 SGHAT, CDR2 FQDESV (reference sequence).

V is TRBV12-3 or TRBV12-4 and J is TRBJ2-4; 9 positions match TRBD1. The junction had 6 bases not matched to a gene; V was cut back by 5 bases and J by 10 bases. The CDR3 extends over 13 amino acids. Here the CDR3 reads CASSPGQGLIQYF. The CDR3 coding sequence is TGTGCCAGCAGTCCGGGACAGGGATTAATTCAGTACTTC.

The chain combines TRBV27 with TRBJ1-1; no definite D call. Germline CDR1 and CDR2: MNHEY and SMNVEV (reference sequence). V lost 7 bases and J 5 bases, leaving 20 bases between the germline ends. The CDR3 is 15 amino acids. The CDR3 DNA sequence: TGTGCCAGCATTCAGGTAGTAGGCCTCAGGACTGAAGCTTTCTTT. This translates into CASIQVVGLRTEAFF.